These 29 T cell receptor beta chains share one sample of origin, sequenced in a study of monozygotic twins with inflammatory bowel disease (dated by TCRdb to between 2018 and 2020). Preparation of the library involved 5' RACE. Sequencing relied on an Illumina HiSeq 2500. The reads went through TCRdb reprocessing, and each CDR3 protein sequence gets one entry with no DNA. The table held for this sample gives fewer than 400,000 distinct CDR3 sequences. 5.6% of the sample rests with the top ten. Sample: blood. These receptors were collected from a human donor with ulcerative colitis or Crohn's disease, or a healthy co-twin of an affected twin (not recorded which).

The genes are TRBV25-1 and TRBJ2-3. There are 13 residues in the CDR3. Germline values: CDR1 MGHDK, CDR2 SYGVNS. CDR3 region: CASSEQNTDTQYF. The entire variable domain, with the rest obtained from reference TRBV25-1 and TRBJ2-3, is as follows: EADIYQTPRYLVIGTGKKITLECSQTMGHDKMYWYQQDPGMELHLIHYSYGVNSTEKGDLSSESTVSRIRTEHFPLTLESARPSHTSQYLCASSEQNTDTQYFGPGTRLTVL.

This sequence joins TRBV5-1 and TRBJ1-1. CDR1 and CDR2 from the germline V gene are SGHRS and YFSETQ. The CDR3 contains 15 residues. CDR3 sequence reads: CASSLDRPRGTEAFF.

The CDR3: CASSEASVFNEQFF. The chain employs TRBV25-1 and TRBJ2-1. Germline V gene sequence: CDR1 MGHDK, CDR2 SYGVNS. The CDR3 is made up of 14 amino acids.

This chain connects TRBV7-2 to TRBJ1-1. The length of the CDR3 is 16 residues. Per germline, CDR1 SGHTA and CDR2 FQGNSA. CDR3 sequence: CASSLGVSLMNTEAFF.

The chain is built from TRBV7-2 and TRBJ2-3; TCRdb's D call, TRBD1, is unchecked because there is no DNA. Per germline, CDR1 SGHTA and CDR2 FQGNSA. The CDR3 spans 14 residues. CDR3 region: CASSPSGGAPTQYF.

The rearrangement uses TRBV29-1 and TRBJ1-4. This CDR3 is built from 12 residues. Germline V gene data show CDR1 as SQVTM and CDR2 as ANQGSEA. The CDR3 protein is CSVVQGNEKLFF.

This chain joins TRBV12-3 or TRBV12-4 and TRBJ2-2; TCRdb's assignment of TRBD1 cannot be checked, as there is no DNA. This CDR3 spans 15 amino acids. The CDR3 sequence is CASSLFRVATGELFF.

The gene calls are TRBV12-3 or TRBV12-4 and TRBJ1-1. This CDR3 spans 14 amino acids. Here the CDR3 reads CASTPHEGNTEAFF.

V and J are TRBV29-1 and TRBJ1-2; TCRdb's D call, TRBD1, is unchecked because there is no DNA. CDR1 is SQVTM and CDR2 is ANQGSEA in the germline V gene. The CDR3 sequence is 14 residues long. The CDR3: CSVTPGTVNYGYTF.

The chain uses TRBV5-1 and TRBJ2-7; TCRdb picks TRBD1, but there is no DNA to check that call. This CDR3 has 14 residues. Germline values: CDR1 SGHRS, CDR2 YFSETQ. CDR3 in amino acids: CASTILQGSYEQYF.

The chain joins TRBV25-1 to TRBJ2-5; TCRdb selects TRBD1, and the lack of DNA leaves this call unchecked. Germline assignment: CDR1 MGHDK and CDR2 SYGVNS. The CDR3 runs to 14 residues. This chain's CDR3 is CASRTTAVQETQYF.

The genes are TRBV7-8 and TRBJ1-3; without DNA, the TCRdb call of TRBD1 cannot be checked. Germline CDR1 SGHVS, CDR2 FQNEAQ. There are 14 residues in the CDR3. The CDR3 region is CASSLSRGRDTIYF.

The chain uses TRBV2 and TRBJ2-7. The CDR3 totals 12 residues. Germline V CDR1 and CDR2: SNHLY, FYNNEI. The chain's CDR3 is CASFGSDYEQYF.

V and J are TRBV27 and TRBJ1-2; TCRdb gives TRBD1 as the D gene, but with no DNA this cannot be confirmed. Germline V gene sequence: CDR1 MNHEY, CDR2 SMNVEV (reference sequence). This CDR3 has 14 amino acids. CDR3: CASSLFSGGAGYTF.

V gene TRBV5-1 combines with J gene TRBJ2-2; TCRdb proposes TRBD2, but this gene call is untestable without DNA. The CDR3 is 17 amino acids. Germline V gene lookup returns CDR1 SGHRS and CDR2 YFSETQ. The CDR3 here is CASSLFAGGLNTGELFF.

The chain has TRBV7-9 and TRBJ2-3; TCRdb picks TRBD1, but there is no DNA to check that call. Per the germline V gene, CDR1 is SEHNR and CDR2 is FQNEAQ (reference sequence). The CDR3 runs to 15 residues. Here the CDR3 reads CASSGSGGTSDTQYF.

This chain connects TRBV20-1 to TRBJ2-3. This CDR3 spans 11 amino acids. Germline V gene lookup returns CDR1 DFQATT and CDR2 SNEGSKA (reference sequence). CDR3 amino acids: CSASLGYTQYF.

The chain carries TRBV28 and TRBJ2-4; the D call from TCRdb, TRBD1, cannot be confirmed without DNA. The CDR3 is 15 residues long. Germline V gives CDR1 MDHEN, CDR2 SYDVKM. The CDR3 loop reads CASRGHRAAKNIQYF.

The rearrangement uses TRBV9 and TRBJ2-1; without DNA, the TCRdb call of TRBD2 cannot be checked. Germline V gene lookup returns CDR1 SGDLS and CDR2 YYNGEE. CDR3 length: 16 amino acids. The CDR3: CASRLGAGGPYNEQFF.

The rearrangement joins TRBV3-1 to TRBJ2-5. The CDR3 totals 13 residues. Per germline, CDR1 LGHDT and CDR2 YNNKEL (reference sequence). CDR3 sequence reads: CASSQVGSATQYF.

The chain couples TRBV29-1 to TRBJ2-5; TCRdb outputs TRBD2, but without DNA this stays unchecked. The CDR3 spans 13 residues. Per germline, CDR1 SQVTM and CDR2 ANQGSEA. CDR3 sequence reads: CSVSKLGKETQYF.

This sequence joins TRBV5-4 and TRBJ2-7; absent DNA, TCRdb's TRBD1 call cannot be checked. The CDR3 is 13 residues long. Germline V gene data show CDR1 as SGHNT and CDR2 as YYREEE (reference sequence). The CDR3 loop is CASSLQGAHEQYF.

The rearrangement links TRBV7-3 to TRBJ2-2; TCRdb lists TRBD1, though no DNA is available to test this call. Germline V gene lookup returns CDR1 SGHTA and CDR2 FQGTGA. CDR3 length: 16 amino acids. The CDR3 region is CASSLRARKDTGELFF.

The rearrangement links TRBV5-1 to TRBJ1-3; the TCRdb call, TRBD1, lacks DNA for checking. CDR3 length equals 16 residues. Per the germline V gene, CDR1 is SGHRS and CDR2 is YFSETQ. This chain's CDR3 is CASSLGQGNSGNTIYF.

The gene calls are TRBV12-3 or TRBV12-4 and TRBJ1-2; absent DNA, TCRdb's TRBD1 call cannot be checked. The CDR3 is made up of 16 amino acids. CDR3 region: CASSSAQTGANYGYTF.

CDR3 sequence: CASSQGLAATYEQYF. This chain joins TRBV28 and TRBJ2-7; TCRdb lists TRBD2, though no DNA is available to test this call. The CDR3 consists of 15 residues. Germline V gene lookup returns CDR1 MDHEN and CDR2 SYDVKM. Filled out from reference TRBV28 and TRBJ2-7, the complete variable domain reads DVKVTQSSRYLVKRTGEKVFLECVQDMDHENMFWYRQDPGLGLRLIYFSYDVKMKEKGDIPEGYSVSREKKERFSLILESASTNQTSMYLCASSQGLAATYEQYFGPGTRLTVT.

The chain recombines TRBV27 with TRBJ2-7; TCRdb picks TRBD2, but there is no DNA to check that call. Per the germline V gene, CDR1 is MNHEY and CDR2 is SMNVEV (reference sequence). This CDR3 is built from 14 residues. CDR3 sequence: CASSPGVPPYEQYF.

The CDR3 spells CASIPSSYNEQFF. The chain is built from TRBV27 and TRBJ2-1. This CDR3 comprises 13 residues. From germline, CDR1 is MNHEY and CDR2 SMNVEV (reference sequence).

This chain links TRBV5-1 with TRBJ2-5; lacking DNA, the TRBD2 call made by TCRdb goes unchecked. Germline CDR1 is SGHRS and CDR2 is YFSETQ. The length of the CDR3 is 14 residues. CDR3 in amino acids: CASSFRQARETQYF.